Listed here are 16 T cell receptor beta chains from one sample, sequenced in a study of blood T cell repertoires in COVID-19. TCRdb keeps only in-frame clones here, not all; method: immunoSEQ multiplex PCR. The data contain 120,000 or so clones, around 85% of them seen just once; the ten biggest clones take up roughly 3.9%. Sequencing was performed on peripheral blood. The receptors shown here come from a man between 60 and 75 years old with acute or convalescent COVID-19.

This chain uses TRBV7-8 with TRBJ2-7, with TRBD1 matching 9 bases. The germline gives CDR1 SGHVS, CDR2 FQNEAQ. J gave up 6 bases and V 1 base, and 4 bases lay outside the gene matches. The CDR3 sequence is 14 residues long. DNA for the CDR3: TGTGCCAGCAGCTTAGGGACAGGGGCTGTCGAGCAGTACTTC. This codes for CASSLGTGAVEQYF.

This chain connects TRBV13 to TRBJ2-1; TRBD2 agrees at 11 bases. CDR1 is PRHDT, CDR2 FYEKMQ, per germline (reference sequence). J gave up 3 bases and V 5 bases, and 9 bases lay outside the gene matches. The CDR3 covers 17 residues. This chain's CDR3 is CASSPASGLAVYNEQFF. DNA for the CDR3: TGTGCCAGCAGCCCAGCCTCGGGACTAGCGGTCTACAATGAGCAGTTCTTC. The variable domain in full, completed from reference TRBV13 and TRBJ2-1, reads AAGVIQSPRHLIKEKRETATLKCYPIPRHDTVYWYQQGPGQDPQFLISFYEKMQSDKGSIPDRFSAQQFSDYHSELNMSSLELGDSALYFCASSPASGLAVYNEQFFGPGTRLTVL.

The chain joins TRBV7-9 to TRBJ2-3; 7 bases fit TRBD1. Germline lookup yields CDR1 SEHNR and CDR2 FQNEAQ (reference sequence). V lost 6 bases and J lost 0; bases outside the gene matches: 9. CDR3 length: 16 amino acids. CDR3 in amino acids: CASRQGSDTSTDTQYF. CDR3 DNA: TGTGCCAGCAGACAGGGGTCGGATACTAGCACAGATACGCAGTATTTT. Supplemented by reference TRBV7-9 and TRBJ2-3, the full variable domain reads DTGVSQNPRHKITKRGQNVTFRCDPISEHNRLYWYRQTLGQGPEFLTYFQNEAQLEKSRLLSDRFSAERPKGSFSTLEIQRTEQGDSAMYLCASRQGSDTSTDTQYFGPGTRLTVL.

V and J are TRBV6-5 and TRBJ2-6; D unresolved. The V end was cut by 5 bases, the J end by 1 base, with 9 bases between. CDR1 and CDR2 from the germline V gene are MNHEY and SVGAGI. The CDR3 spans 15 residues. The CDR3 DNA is TGTGCCAGCAGTCCCACTCTATCTGGGGCCAACGTCCTGACTTTC. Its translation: CASSPTLSGANVLTF.

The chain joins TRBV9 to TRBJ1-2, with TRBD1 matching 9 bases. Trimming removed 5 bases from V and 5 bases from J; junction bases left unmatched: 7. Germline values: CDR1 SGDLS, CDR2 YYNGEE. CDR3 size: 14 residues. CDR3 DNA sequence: TGTGCCAGCAGTGGGGACAGGGATCGATATGGCTACACCTTC. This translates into CASSGDRDRYGYTF.

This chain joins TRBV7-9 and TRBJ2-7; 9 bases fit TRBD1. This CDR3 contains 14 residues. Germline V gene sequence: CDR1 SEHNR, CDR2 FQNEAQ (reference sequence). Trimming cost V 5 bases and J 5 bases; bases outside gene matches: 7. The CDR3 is CASSPGTGRDEQYF. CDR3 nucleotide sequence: TGTGCCAGCAGCCCTGGGACAGGGCGGGACGAGCAGTACTTC.

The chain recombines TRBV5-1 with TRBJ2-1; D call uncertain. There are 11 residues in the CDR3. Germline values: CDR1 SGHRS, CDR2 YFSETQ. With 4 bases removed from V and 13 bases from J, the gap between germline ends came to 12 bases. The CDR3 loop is CASSVDFLQFF. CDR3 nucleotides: TGCGCCAGCAGCGTAGACTTTCTTCAGTTCTTC.

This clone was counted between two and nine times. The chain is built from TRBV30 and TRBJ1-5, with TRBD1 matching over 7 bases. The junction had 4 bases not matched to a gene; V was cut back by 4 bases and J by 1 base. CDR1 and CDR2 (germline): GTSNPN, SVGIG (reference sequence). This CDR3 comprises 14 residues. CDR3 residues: CAWNTGDSNQPQHF. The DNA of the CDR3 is TGTGCCTGGAATACAGGGGACAGCAATCAGCCCCAGCATTTT.

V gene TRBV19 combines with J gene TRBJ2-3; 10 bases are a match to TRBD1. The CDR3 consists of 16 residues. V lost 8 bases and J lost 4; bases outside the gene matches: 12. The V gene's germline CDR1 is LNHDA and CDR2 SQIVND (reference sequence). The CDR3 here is CASRFGDRGGSDTQYF. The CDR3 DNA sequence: TGTGCCAGTCGCTTTGGGGACAGGGGAGGTTCAGATACGCAGTATTTT. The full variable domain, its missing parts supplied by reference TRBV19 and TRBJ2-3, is DGGITQSPKYLFRKEGQNVTLSCEQNLNHDAMYWYRQDPGQGLRLIYYSQIVNDFQKGDIAEGYSVSREKKESFPLTVTSAQKNPTAFYLCASRFGDRGGSDTQYFGPGTRLTVL.

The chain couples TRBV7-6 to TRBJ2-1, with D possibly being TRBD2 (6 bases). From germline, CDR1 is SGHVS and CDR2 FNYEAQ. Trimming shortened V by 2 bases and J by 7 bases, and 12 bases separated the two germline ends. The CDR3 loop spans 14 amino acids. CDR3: CASSLRAGINEQFF. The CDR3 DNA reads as TGTGCCAGCAGCTTACGAGCGGGTATTAATGAGCAGTTCTTC.

CDR3 sequence reads: CAWSPTGFSYEQYF. The CDR3 bases are TGTGCCTGGAGTCCGACAGGGTTCTCCTACGAGCAGTACTTC. The chain couples TRBV30 to TRBJ2-7; 7 positions match TRBD1. The germline CDR1 and CDR2 sequences are GTSNPN and SVGIG (reference sequence). J was trimmed by 0 bases and V by 2 bases; bases with no gene match: 4. The CDR3 spans 14 residues.

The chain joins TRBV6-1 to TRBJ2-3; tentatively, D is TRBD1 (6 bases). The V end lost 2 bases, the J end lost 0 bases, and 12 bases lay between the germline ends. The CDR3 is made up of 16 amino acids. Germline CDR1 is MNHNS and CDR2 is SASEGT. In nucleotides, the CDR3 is TGTGCCAGCAGTGAAAGGGGGACGTATAGCACAGATACGCAGTATTTT. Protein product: CASSERGTYSTDTQYF.

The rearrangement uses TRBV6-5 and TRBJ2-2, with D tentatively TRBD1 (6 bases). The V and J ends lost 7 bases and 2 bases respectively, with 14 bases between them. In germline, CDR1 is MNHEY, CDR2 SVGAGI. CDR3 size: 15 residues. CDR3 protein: CASKGQGSNTGELFF. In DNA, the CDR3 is TGTGCCAGCAAGGGGCAGGGGAGTAACACCGGGGAGCTGTTTTTT.

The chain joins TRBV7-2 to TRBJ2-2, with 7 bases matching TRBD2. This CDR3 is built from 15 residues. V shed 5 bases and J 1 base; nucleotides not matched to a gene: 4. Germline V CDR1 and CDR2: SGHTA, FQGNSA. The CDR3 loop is CASSHQRGNTGELFF. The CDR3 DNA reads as TGTGCCAGCAGCCATCAGCGGGGGAACACCGGGGAGCTGTTTTTT. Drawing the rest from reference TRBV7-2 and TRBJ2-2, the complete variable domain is GAGVSQSPSNKVTEKGKDVELRCDPISGHTALYWYRQSLGQGLEFLIYFQGNSAPDKSGLPSDRFSAERTGGSVSTLTIQRTQQEDSAVYLCASSHQRGNTGELFFGEGSRLTVL.

CDR3 sequence: CASRRPEGNTEAFF. In DNA, the CDR3 is TGTGCCAGCAGACGACCGGAGGGGAACACTGAAGCTTTCTTT. J is TRBJ1-1 and V is TRBV6-5; D call uncertain. V was cut by 6 bases and J by 1 base, with 12 bases left in between. The germline V gene has CDR1 MNHEY and CDR2 SVGAGI. CDR3 length equals 14 residues.

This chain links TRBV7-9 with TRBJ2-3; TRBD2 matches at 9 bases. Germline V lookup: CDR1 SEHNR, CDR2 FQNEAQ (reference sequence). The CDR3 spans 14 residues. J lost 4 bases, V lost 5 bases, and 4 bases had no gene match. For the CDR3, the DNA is TGTGCCAGCAGCCAGGGGACTAGCCCAGATACGCAGTATTTT. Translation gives CASSQGTSPDTQYF.